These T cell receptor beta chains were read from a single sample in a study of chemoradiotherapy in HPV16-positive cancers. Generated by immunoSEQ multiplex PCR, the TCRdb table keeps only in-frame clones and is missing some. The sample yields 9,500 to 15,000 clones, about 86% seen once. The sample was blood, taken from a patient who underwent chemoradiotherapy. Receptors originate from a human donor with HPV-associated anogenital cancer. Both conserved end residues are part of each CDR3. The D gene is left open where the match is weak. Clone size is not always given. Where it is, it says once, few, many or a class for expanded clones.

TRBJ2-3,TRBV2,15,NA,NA,TGTGCCAGCAGTGTGGCCGGGAAGAGGACAGATACGCAGTATTTT,CASSVAGKRTDTQYF
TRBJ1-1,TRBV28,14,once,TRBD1,TGTGCCAGCAGCATGGGGGACAGGAACACTGAAGCTTTCTTT,CASSMGDRNTEAFF
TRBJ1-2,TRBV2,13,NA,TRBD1,TGTGCCAGCAGTCCAGGGGGGGGCTATGGCTACACCTTC,CASSPGGGYGYTF
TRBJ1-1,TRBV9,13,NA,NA,TGTGCCAGCAGCGCCAGAGCAGGGACTGAAGCTTTCTTT,CASSARAGTEAFF
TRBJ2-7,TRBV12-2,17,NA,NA,TGTGCAAGTCGCGCCTTGGGGGTAAGGGACGGCTCCTACGAGCAGTACTTC,CASRALGVRDGSYEQYF
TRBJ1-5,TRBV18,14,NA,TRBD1,TGTGCCAGCTCGGAGGGACAGTTGGGTCAGCCCCAGCATTTT,CASSEGQLGQPQHF
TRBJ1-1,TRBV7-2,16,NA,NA,TGTGCCAGCAGCTTCCGACAGGCTGTAATGAACACTGAAGCTTTCTTT,CASSFRQAVMNTEAFF
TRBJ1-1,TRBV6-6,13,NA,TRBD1,TGTGCCATCGAGGGGGCAACGAACACTGAAGCTTTCTTT,CAIEGATNTEAFF
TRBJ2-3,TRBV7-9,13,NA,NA,TGTGCCAGCAGCGGTTATGCACAGAGGACGCAGTATTTT,CASSGYAQRTQYF
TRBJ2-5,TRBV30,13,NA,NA,TGTGCCTGGAGTGTAGGGGGAGGAGAGACCCAGTACTTC,CAWSVGGGETQYF
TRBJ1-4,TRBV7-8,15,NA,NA,TGTGCCAGCAGCTCCTTCCGGGACAATAATGAAAAACTGTTTTTT,CASSSFRDNNEKLFF
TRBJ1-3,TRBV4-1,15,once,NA,TGCGCCAGCAGCCAAGACCCGGGTTTTGGAAACACCATATATTTT,CASSQDPGFGNTIYF
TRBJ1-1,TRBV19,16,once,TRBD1,TGTGCCAGTACAATCCGCTCAGGGGGAGGTCACACTGAAGCTTTCTTT,CASTIRSGGGHTEAFF
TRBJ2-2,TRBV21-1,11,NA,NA,TGCCCTAGGGGACGGAACGGGGAGCTGTTTTTT,CPRGRNGELFF
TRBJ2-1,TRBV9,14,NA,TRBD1,TGTGCCAGCAGCGTGGGACAGGCCTTCAATGAGCAGTTCTTC,CASSVGQAFNEQFF
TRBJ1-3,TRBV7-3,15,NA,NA,TGTGCCAGCAGCTTATCTCCGGGTGTTGGAAACACCATATATTTT,CASSLSPGVGNTIYF
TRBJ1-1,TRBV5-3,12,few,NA,TGTGCCAGAAGCTTGGCCGGGCGCGGAGCTTTCTTT,CARSLAGRGAFF
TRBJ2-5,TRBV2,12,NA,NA,TGTGCCAGCAGTAGCTACGCGCAGACCCAGTACTTC,CASSSYAQTQYF
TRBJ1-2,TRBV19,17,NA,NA,TGTGCCAGTAGGACCTCTTCCGGAACCTCGGAAGCCTATGGCTACACCTTC,CASRTSSGTSEAYGYTF
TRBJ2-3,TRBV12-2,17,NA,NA,TGTGCAAGTCGCTCCTCGGGAAGGTGGGGGTTCACAGATACGCAGTATTTT,CASRSSGRWGFTDTQYF
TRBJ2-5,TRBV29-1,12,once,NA,TGCAGCGCGAAGAGTGGTCCAGAGACCCAGTACTTC,CSAKSGPETQYF
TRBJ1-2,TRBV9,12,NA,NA,TGTGCCAGCAGCGTAGGCGAATCTGGCTACACCTTC,CASSVGESGYTF
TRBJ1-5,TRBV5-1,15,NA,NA,TGCGCCAGCAGCTTGGGGCAGGGCGGCAATCAGCCCCAGCATTTT,CASSLGQGGNQPQHF
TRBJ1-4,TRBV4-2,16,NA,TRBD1,TGTGCCAGCAGCCCCCGCGGGGCAGGGGGTAATGAAAAACTGTTTTTT,CASSPRGAGGNEKLFF
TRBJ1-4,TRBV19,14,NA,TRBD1,TGTGCCAGTAGTTGGGGGACAGCGAATGAAAAACTGTTTTTT,CASSWGTANEKLFF
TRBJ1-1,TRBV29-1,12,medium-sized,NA,TGCAGCGCAGTGACAGGGAACACTGAAGCTTTCTTT,CSAVTGNTEAFF
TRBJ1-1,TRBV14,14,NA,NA,TGTGCCAGCAGCCAAGTTTCAGGGCGGACTGAAGCTTTCTTT,CASSQVSGRTEAFF
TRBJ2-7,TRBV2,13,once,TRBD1,TGTGCCAGCAGTTTCAGGGGGCCAAGCGAGCAGTACTTC,CASSFRGPSEQYF
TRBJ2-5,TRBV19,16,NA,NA,TGTGCCAGTAGCGTATTGGACAGAGACTTCCAAGAGACCCAGTACTTC,CASSVLDRDFQETQYF
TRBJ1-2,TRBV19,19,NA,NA,TGTGCCAGTAGTATAGCGGGGGGCCGAGGCACGACAAGAAACTATGGCTACACCTTC,CASSIAGGRGTTRNYGYTF
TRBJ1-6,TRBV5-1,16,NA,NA,TGCGCCAGCAGTCCCGGTGGAGATGCCTATAATTCACCCCTCCACTTT,CASSPGGDAYNSPLHF
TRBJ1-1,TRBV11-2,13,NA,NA,TGTGCCAGCAGCTTAGGGTCCTGGACTGAAGCTTTCTTT,CASSLGSWTEAFF
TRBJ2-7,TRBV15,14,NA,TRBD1,TGTGCCACCAGCTGGGACAGGTTATCCTACGAGCAGTACTTC,CATSWDRLSYEQYF
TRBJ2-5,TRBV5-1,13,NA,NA,TGCGCCAGCAGCCGGGACTTCGGGGAGACCCAGTACTTC,CASSRDFGETQYF
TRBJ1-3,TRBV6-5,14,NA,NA,TGTGCCAGCAGATTAGGCAGCTCTGGAAACACCATATATTTT,CASRLGSSGNTIYF
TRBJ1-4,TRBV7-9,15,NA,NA,TGTGCCAGCAGCTTACAGGGCTATGCTAATGAAAAACTGTTTTTT,CASSLQGYANEKLFF
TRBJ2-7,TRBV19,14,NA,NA,TGTGCCAGTAGTGTCTCGGTCCGAACCTACGAGCAGTACTTC,CASSVSVRTYEQYF
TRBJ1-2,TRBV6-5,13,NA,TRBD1,TGTGCCAGCAGTCCCCAGGGGGGTAATGGCTACACCTTC,CASSPQGGNGYTF
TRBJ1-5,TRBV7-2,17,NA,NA,TGTGCCAGCAGCTTCATCTCCGGGACCCTCTGGTCCCAGCCCCAGCATTTT,CASSFISGTLWSQPQHF
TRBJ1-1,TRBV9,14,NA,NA,TGTGCCAGCAGCTTAGGGGTATCGGCGGCTGAAGCTTTCTTT,CASSLGVSAAEAFF
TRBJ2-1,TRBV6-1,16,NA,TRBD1,TGTGCCAGCAGTGAATGGTACAGGGGGCCAAATGATGAGCAGTTCTTC,CASSEWYRGPNDEQFF
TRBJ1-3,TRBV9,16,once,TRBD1,TGTGCCAGCAGCGTAGTGGGACAGGGCGCTGGAAACACCATATATTTT,CASSVVGQGAGNTIYF
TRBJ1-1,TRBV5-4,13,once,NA,TGTGCCAGCAGCCTACCGGCGGGGACTGAAGCTTTCTTT,CASSLPAGTEAFF
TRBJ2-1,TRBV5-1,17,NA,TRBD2,TGCGCCAGCAGCTTGGCCAGCGGACTAGCGGGGCCGAATGAGCAGTTCTTC,CASSLASGLAGPNEQFF
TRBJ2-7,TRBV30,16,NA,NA,TGTGCCTGGAGTGTATTGGTGGGCCTAGCTAGCTACGAGCAGTACTTC,CAWSVLVGLASYEQYF
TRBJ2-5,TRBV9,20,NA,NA,TGTGCCAGCAGCGTAGGTGGGACGGCGGGCCGAGGGGCCAGGGATGGGACCCAGTACTTC,CASSVGGTAGRGARDGTQYF
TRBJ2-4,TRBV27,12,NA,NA,TGTGCCAGCAGTCCTTACGATGGGATTCAGTACTTC,CASSPYDGIQYF